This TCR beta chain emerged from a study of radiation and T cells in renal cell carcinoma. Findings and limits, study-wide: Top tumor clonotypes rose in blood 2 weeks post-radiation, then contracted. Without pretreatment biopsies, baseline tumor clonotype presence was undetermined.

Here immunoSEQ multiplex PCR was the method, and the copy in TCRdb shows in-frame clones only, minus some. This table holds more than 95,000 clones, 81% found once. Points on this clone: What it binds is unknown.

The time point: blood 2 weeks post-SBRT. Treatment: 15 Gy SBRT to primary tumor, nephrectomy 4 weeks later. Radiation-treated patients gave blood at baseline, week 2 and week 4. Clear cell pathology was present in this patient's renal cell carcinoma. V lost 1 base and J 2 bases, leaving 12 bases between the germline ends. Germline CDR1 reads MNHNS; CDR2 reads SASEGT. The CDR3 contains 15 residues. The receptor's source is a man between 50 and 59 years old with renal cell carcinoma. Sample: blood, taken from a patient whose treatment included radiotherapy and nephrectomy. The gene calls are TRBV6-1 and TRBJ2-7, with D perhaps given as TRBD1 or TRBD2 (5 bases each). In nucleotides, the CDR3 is TGTGCCAGCAGTGAAGGAGGGGAACTCGCCTACGAGCAGTACTTC. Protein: CASSEGGELAYEQYF.